This TCR beta chain was identified during a study of cytomegalovirus exposure and HLA in healthy donors. The study ran its PCR with 60 Vbeta and 13 Jbeta primers. TCRdb's table, derived via immunoSEQ multiplex PCR, lists solely in-frame clones and lacks some. The table records hundreds of thousands of clones, about four fifths of them present only once. The sequenced sample was PBMCs. This sequence originates from a man aged 25-45 years in good health and CMV-seronegative.

CDR3 in amino acids: CASRTRDRDTGELFF. The CDR3 DNA reads as TGTGCCAGCCGGACCAGGGACAGAGATACCGGGGAGCTGTTTTTT. V gene TRBV27 combines with J gene TRBJ2-2; 7 bases map to TRBD1. The V and J ends lost 8 bases and 5 bases, in that order; junction bases with no gene match: 11. The length of the CDR3 is 15 residues. CDR1 is MNHEY, CDR2 SMNVEV, per germline (reference sequence).